The clone carrying this T cell receptor (beta chain) has more than one count but fewer than ten. Its antigen is unknown. The entry originates in a study of vaccination effects on CD4 cells after COVID-19. Viral peptide pool expansion of antigen-specific CD4+ T cells preceded sequencing in the ViraFEST assay. The culture ran for under eleven days, and then CD4+ T cells were isolated. Each vaccine recipient was nucleocapsid antibody negative and had no prior SARS-CoV-2 infection. Approximately 2 million PBMC per well received approximately 10 IU/ml IL-2 and approximately 9.2 ug/ml peptides in culture. Days 3 and 7 were when half the medium was replaced with IL-2 medium. V was trimmed by 4 bases and J by 6 bases, leaving 16 bases between them. The CDR3 loop spans 16 amino acids. Germline V lookup: CDR1 MNHNY, CDR2 SVGAGI (reference sequence). Data came from immunoSEQ multiplex PCR; TCRdb stores just in-frame clones and leaves some out. The sample has roughly 65,000 clones, 76% seen once.

Study results and caveats: The study had few convalescent patients and no early post-infection timepoints. Late post-vaccination samples showed marked contraction of infection- and vaccine-induced clones.

The receptor comes from a human donor who received a COVID-19 vaccine. This specimen was CD4+ T cells from PBMCs cultured with HCoV-NL63 spike peptides, taken before COVID-19 vaccination. The rearrangement links TRBV6-6 to TRBJ1-6, with D perhaps TRBD1 (5 bases). The CDR3 region is CASSSKGPFFNSPLHF. CDR3 sequence (DNA): TGTGCCAGCAGTTCAAAGGGGCCCTTCTTTAATTCACCCCTCCACTTT.